Below, 32 T cell receptor beta chains from the same sample are listed, as sequenced in a study of cytomegalovirus exposure and HLA in healthy donors (dated by TCRdb to about 2017). The library was made by the immunoSEQ multiplex PCR assay. The multiplex PCR relied on a mix of 60 forward primers for TCR Vbeta segments and 13 reverse primers for TCR Jbeta segments. This immuneACCESS table, as held by TCRdb, lists in-frame sequences with V and J called but not all clones. Of the missing ones, under half trace to an unresolved V gene in checked studies; the others have no known cause. The sample records about 100,000 clones, over 60% of which are singletons. The ten largest account for 5.8% of the sample. Sample: PBMCs. The receptors shown here come from a man aged 60 to 75 in good health and CMV-seropositive.

A single count supports this clone. This chain joins TRBV11-2 and TRBJ1-1; D gene uncertain. This CDR3 has 16 residues. Germline-derived CDR1 and CDR2 are SGHAT and FQNNGV. Trimming stripped 0 bases from V and 0 bases from J, with 11 bases between. The CDR3 nucleotides read TGTGCCAGCAGCTTAGACGGTTACAGACTGAACACTGAAGCTTTCTTT. Residues: CASSLDGYRLNTEAFF.

The V and J genes are TRBV19 and TRBJ1-5; 8 nucleotides match TRBD1. V lost 3 bases to trimming and J lost 2 bases; unmatched junction nucleotides: 6. Per the germline V gene, CDR1 is LNHDA and CDR2 is SQIVND (reference sequence). The length of the CDR3 is 16 residues. For the CDR3, the DNA is TGTGCCAGTAGTATTTCAGGGGGCCGTGGCAATCAGCCCCAGCATTTT. Protein sequence: CASSISGGRGNQPQHF.

This clone was observed once. V is TRBV15 and J is TRBJ2-5, with 7 bases lining up with TRBD1. The CDR3 consists of 14 residues. The V gene end was trimmed by 3 bases and the J gene end by 2 bases; junction bases not matched to a gene: 3. Germline V gene data show CDR1 as LNHNV and CDR2 as YYDKDF (reference sequence). CDR3 bases: TGTGCCACCAGCAGGTTGGGACAGCAAGAGACCCAGTACTTC. It is translated as CATSRLGQQETQYF.

The rearrangement uses TRBV6-4 and TRBJ2-1, with D hard to call. This CDR3 spans 14 amino acids. Germline CDR1 reads MRHNA; CDR2 reads SNTAGT. Trimming left V 6 bases short and J 0 bases short, with 9 bases between. The CDR3 DNA reads TGTGCCAGCAGCACAGAGATCTCCTACAATGAGCAGTTCTTC. Residues: CASSTEISYNEQFF.

The chain is built from TRBV6-5 and TRBJ2-7; D might be TRBD1 (6 bases). The V gene's germline CDR1 is MNHEY and CDR2 SVGAGI. V was trimmed by 2 bases and J by 6 bases, leaving 17 bases between them. This CDR3 spans 15 amino acids. This CDR3 is CASSYQQGLSLEQYF. CDR3 bases: TGTGCCAGCAGTTACCAACAGGGCTTAAGCCTCGAGCAGTACTTC.

This clone was seen a few times. The gene calls are TRBV6-4 and TRBJ2-1; 8 positions match TRBD2. From germline, CDR1 is MRHNA and CDR2 SNTAGT. Trimming cost V 4 bases and J 3 bases; bases outside gene matches: 5. CDR3 length equals 15 residues. CDR3 region: CASSGGGGNYNEQFF. The CDR3 DNA reads TGTGCCAGCAGTGGTGGCGGGGGGAACTACAATGAGCAGTTCTTC.

This clone was detected only a few times. At one end, the junction sequence differs from germline, possibly due to a read error. CDR3 sequence: CASRQAGGPDTQYF. The CDR3 DNA reads TGTGCCAGCAGGCAAGCGGGGGGCCCAGATACGCAGTATTTT. The chain carries TRBV4-2 and TRBJ2-3, with 9 bases aligning to TRBD2. CDR3 size: 14 residues. Germline CDR1 LGHNA, CDR2 YNFKEQ.

This chain connects TRBV19 to TRBJ1-1; tentative D call: TRBD1 (6 bases). The CDR3 runs 13 residues. V was pared by 7 bases and J by 7 bases, with 16 bases between. Germline V lookup: CDR1 LNHDA, CDR2 SQIVND (reference sequence). The CDR3 DNA sequence: TGTGCCAGTAAGGGGGATCTGCCCGATGAAGCTTTCTTT. Translating it yields CASKGDLPDEAFF.

CDR3 DNA: TGTGCCAGCAGTTCTACCTACGAGCAGTACTTC. Protein sequence: CASSSTYEQYF. This sequence joins TRBV27 and TRBJ2-7, with D hard to call. V was cut by 4 bases and J by 2 bases, with 3 bases left in between. This CDR3 has 11 amino acids. Looked up from germline, CDR1 is MNHEY and CDR2 is SMNVEV (reference sequence).

The CDR3 region has the DNA TGCGCCAGCAGCCGGGGGTCCGCGGGCGGGGGCGGGGAGCTGTTTTTT. This sequence encodes CASSRGSAGGGGELFF. The V gene is TRBV4-3, the J gene TRBJ2-2, with 7 positions matching TRBD2. The CDR3 has 16 amino acids. Trimming cost V 4 bases and J 7 bases; bases outside gene matches: 12. Germline lookup yields CDR1 LGHNA and CDR2 YSLEER.

This clone was picked up a small number of times. This chain links TRBV4-3 with TRBJ1-4; TRBD1 is a possible D gene (6 bases). Germline V lookup: CDR1 LGHNA, CDR2 YSLEER. CDR3 size: 16 residues. Trimming stripped 1 base from V and 4 bases from J, with 13 bases between. DNA of the CDR3: TGCGCCAGCAGCCAAGCTCCGGACAGCCTTAATGAAAAACTGTTTTTT. Its translation: CASSQAPDSLNEKLFF.

J is TRBJ2-2 and V is TRBV5-1, with D maybe TRBD1 (6 bases). The germline gives CDR1 SGHRS, CDR2 YFSETQ. V was trimmed by 0 bases and J by 5 bases, leaving 14 bases between them. This CDR3 contains 16 residues. The CDR3 DNA is TGCGCCAGCAGCTTGGATCCAGGGGCTGGAACCGGGGAGCTGTTTTTT. This gives the protein CASSLDPGAGTGELFF. Looking up the rest from reference TRBV5-1 and TRBJ2-2 gives the full variable domain: KAGVTQTPRYLIKTRGQQVTLSCSPISGHRSVSWYQQTPGQGLQFLFEYFSETQRNKGNFPGRFSGRQFSNSRSEMNVSTLELGDSALYLCASSLDPGAGTGELFFGEGSRLTVL.

This chain links TRBV9 with TRBJ1-1, with TRBD1 matching 10 bases. V shed 0 bases and J 2 bases; nucleotides not matched to a gene: 4. The CDR3 totals 16 residues. Germline V gives CDR1 SGDLS, CDR2 YYNGEE. The CDR3 loop reads CASSVGQGAYNTEAFF. CDR3 in DNA: TGTGCCAGCAGCGTAGGACAGGGGGCCTATAACACTGAAGCTTTCTTT. Using reference TRBV9 and TRBJ1-1 for the parts outside the CDR3, the full variable domain is DSGVTQTPKHLITATGQRVTLRCSPRSGDLSVYWYQQSLDQGLQFLIQYYNGEERAKGNILERFSAQQFPDLHSELNLSSLELGDSALYFCASSVGQGAYNTEAFFGQGTRLTVV.

This chain joins TRBV7-9 and TRBJ1-4, with 12 bases matching TRBD1. The trim removed 5 bases at V and 1 base at J, leaving 8 bases unmatched. The CDR3 extends over 18 amino acids. The germline gives CDR1 SEHNR, CDR2 FQNEAQ (reference sequence). The CDR3, as DNA: TGTGCCAGCAGCGTGACCCGGGACAGGGGGCTAACTAATGAAAAACTGTTTTTT. Amino acids: CASSVTRDRGLTNEKLFF.

This chain connects TRBV5-1 to TRBJ1-4; 7 nucleotides match TRBD1. This CDR3 comprises 15 residues. CDR1 is SGHRS, CDR2 YFSETQ, per germline. V dropped 0 bases and J dropped 7; count of bases not matched to a gene: 6. CDR3 nucleotide sequence: TGCGCCAGCAGCTTGGGGACAGGAAGAGGTGAAAAACTGTTTTTT. Its translation is CASSLGTGRGEKLFF.

This clone has only a few counts. V is TRBV6-1 and J is TRBJ1-5, with TRBD1 matching over 7 bases. Germline-derived CDR1 and CDR2 are MNHNS and SASEGT. Trimming took 6 bases from V and 2 from J; bases not matched to a gene: 4. The CDR3 is made up of 14 amino acids. CDR3 nucleotides: TGTGCCAGCAGGCGACAGGGAGGCAATCAGCCCCAGCATTTT. Residues: CASRRQGGNQPQHF.

The chain employs TRBV19 and TRBJ2-5; 8 positions agree with TRBD2. The CDR3 totals 16 residues. Germline V gene lookup returns CDR1 LNHDA and CDR2 SQIVND (reference sequence). The V and J ends lost 4 bases and 9 bases, in that order; junction bases with no gene match: 16. This CDR3 reads CASSTLSGTSLWAQYF. CDR3 in DNA: TGTGCCAGTAGTACCCTATCCGGGACTAGTCTCTGGGCCCAGTACTTC.

The chain recombines TRBV4-3 with TRBJ1-4; D is uncertain. This CDR3 has 16 residues. Trimming cost V 1 base and J 7 bases, with 16 bases left between them. Per the germline V gene, CDR1 is LGHNA and CDR2 is YSLEER. In nucleotides, the CDR3 is TGCGCCAGCAGCCAAGGACTCTATGCAAGAGGTGAAAAACTGTTTTTT. It is translated as CASSQGLYARGEKLFF.

The chain uses TRBV10-1 and TRBJ2-5, with 8 nucleotides matching TRBD1. V was clipped by 6 bases and J by 1 base; unmatched bases: 1. Germline values: CDR1 WNHNN, CDR2 SYGVQD (reference sequence). The CDR3 totals 13 residues. The CDR3 here is CASSRGPQETQYF. CDR3 bases: TGCGCCAGCAGCAGGGGGCCCCAAGAGACCCAGTACTTC.

A word on this clone: One end of the junction varies from germline; a read error may be responsible. The rearrangement uses TRBV7-9 and TRBJ2-1; D is unresolved. The germline CDR1 and CDR2 sequences are SEHNR and FQNEAQ (reference sequence). The CDR3 sequence is 12 residues long. CDR3 DNA: TGTTCCAGCAGCTTTCGCACGGATGAGCAGTTCTTC. Encoded protein: CSSSFRTDEQFF. Together with reference TRBV7-9 and TRBJ2-1, the CDR3 gives the full variable domain: DTGVSQNPRHKITKRGQNVTFRCDPISEHNRLYWYRQTLGQGPEFLTYFQNEAQLEKSRLLSDRFSAERPKGSFSTLEIQRTEQGDSAMYLCSSSFRTDEQFFGPGTRLTVL.

The chain uses TRBV5-1 and TRBJ2-1, with D possibly matching TRBD1 (6 bases). Germline lookup yields CDR1 SGHRS and CDR2 YFSETQ. The CDR3 contains 17 residues. Trimming cost V 0 bases and J 4 bases, with 17 bases left between them. The CDR3 nucleotides are TGCGCCAGCAGCTTGGCAACCTCCGGGACAACTTACAATGAGCAGTTCTTC. This gives the protein CASSLATSGTTYNEQFF.

This chain connects TRBV6-5 to TRBJ2-1, with D possibly being TRBD2 (7 bases). Germline V gives CDR1 MNHEY, CDR2 SVGAGI. V was cut by 7 bases and J by 4 bases, with 17 bases left in between. The CDR3 sequence is 15 residues long. The CDR3 coding sequence is TGTGCCAGCAAGAGGGCGGGGGCCTTTTACAATGAGCAGTTCTTC. As protein: CASKRAGAFYNEQFF.

The chain is built from TRBV4-3 and TRBJ1-3; no firm D call. The CDR3 contains 14 residues. Germline assignment: CDR1 LGHNA and CDR2 YSLEER. V lost 1 base and J lost 3, with 7 bases in between. Here the CDR3 DNA reads TGCGCCAGCAGCCAAGGATCAGATGGAAACACCATATATTTT. Its protein product is CASSQGSDGNTIYF.

The V gene is TRBV4-2, the J gene TRBJ2-1; D is ambiguous. V was shortened by 1 base and J by 0 bases, with 10 bases between the two germline ends. Germline values: CDR1 LGHNA, CDR2 YNFKEQ. The CDR3 contains 16 residues. The DNA of the CDR3 is TGTGCCAGCAGCCAAGCGAGCGCCAGCTCCTACAATGAGCAGTTCTTC. Its protein product is CASSQASASSYNEQFF.

The V call is TRBV7-6, the J call TRBJ1-6; TRBD1 might be the D (5 bases). The V and J ends lost 4 bases and 0 bases respectively, with 22 bases between them. Germline CDR1 reads SGHVS; CDR2 reads FNYEAQ. This CDR3 region has 20 residues. CDR3 in amino acids: CASSSYAPQGPSSYNSPLHF. CDR3 coding DNA: TGTGCCAGCAGCTCCTACGCCCCCCAGGGTCCAAGCTCCTATAATTCACCCCTCCACTTT.

The DNA for the CDR3 is TGTGCCACCACCGTGGGGACAGGGTTGAACACCATATATTTT. Protein product: CATTVGTGLNTIYF. The chain recombines TRBV6-1 with TRBJ1-3, with 9 bases that match TRBD1. The J segment lost 7 bases and the V segment lost 10 bases, leaving 11 bases of the junction unmatched. The CDR3 spans 14 residues. The germline gives CDR1 MNHNS, CDR2 SASEGT.

This clone was counted between two and nine times. The CDR3 region has the DNA TGTGCCATATCAAGGACAGCGAACACCGGGGAGCTGTTTTTT. Translating gives CAISRTANTGELFF. The chain has TRBV10-3 and TRBJ2-2; weak D call: TRBD1 (6 bases). The CDR3 has 14 residues. Germline CDR1 ENHRY, CDR2 SYGVKD. Deletions cut 9 bases from V and 0 bases from J, with 11 bases between.

The chain employs TRBV18 and TRBJ1-5, with TRBD1 as a possible D gene (6 bases). Germline assignment: CDR1 KGHSH and CDR2 LQKENI. Trimming pared 4 bases from V and 6 bases from J, leaving 19 bases between. CDR3 length: 16 residues. CDR3 residues: CASSHYRDVVGQPQHF. The CDR3 coding sequence is TGTGCCAGCTCACACTACAGGGATGTCGTCGGTCAGCCCCAGCATTTT.

The chain has TRBV30 and TRBJ2-3, with TRBD1 as a possible D gene (6 bases). Germline V gives CDR1 GTSNPN, CDR2 SVGIG (reference sequence). CDR3 size: 13 residues. Trimming took 8 bases from V and 3 from J, leaving 15 bases between them. The CDR3 sequence: CAGTPSETDTQYF. CDR3 in DNA: TGTGCCGGGACACCGAGTGAGACAGATACGCAGTATTTT.

This chain joins TRBV9 and TRBJ1-2; 9 nucleotides match TRBD1. The length of the CDR3 is 14 residues. Trimming cost V 6 bases and J 4 bases; bases outside gene matches: 7. Germline V gene data show CDR1 as SGDLS and CDR2 as YYNGEE. DNA for the CDR3: TGTGCCAGCAACCCGGGACAGGGTTTCTATGGCTACACCTTC. Its protein is CASNPGQGFYGYTF.

The rearrangement joins TRBV2 to TRBJ2-3; 7 nucleotides match TRBD2. V lost 7 bases to trimming and J lost 6 bases; unmatched junction nucleotides: 13. Per the germline V gene, CDR1 is SNHLY and CDR2 is FYNNEI. The CDR3 is made up of 15 amino acids. CDR3 region: CASKALLAGVDTQYF. CDR3 nucleotides: TGTGCCAGCAAGGCCTTGTTGGCGGGGGTGGATACGCAGTATTTT.

On this clone itself: Mismatch with germline at one junction end may stem from a read error. Other nucleotide sequences from this sample produce the same CDR3. The chain combines TRBV19 with TRBJ1-6, with 10 nucleotides matching TRBD1. Germline CDR1 is LNHDA and CDR2 is SQIVND (reference sequence). The CDR3 length is 16 residues. The CDR3 nucleotides are TGTGTCAGTTTGGACAGGGGGATTGACTATAATTCACCCCTCCACTTT. As protein: CVSLDRGIDYNSPLHF.